The 21 T cell receptor beta chains below all came from one sample that was sequenced in a study of T cells in localized non-small cell lung cancer. Method: immunoSEQ multiplex PCR; TCRdb's copy keeps in-frame clones and lacks some. Of approximately 31,000 clones in the sample, approximately 80% are singletons; the top ten hold about two fifths. The input for sequencing was peripheral blood, taken before any cancer treatment. The source of these receptors is a male donor aged 60 or older with stage II squamous cell lung carcinoma.

The chain uses TRBV4-1 and TRBJ1-1; D is ambiguous. CDR3 length: 14 amino acids. Between the trimmed V and J ends, which lost 2 bases and 1 base, there was a span of 8 bases. CDR1 and CDR2 (germline): MGHRA, YSYEKL. DNA for the CDR3: TGCGCCAGCAGCCAATTTTTTGGGAACACTGAAGCTTTCTTT. Encoded protein: CASSQFFGNTEAFF.

This chain connects TRBV15 to TRBJ2-5; tentatively, D is TRBD1 (5 bases). CDR1 LNHNV and CDR2 YYDKDF come from the germline V gene (reference sequence). The CDR3 runs 16 residues. V was pared by 3 bases and J by 1 base, with 15 bases between. The CDR3 loop is CATSRGLTEPQETQYF. The CDR3 coding sequence is TGTGCCACCAGCAGGGGTCTGACAGAACCCCAAGAGACCCAGTACTTC. Using reference TRBV15 and TRBJ2-5 for the parts outside the CDR3, the full variable domain is DAMVIQNPRYQVTQFGKPVTLSCSQTLNHNVMYWYQQKSSQAPKLLFHYYDKDFNNEADTPDNFQSRRPNTSFCFLDIRSPGLGDTAMYLCATSRGLTEPQETQYFGPGTRLLVL.

The V and J genes are TRBV18 and TRBJ1-5; a weak D match, TRBD1 (5 bases). CDR1 is KGHSH, CDR2 LQKENI, per germline. The CDR3 is made up of 15 amino acids. V lost 3 bases, J lost 9 bases, and 18 bases lay in between. CDR3 DNA: TGTGCCAGCTCACCTGGGACGGACCTGAAGATGCCCCAGCATTTT. It is translated as CASSPGTDLKMPQHF.

This clone has ten or more counts. The chain is built from TRBV6-1 and TRBJ1-1, with no clear D. Germline CDR1 is MNHNS and CDR2 is SASEGT. Trimming removed 2 bases from V and 1 base from J, with 11 bases in between. This CDR3 region has 15 residues. The CDR3 loop reads CASSEPRRGNTEAFF. The CDR3 DNA reads as TGTGCCAGCAGTGAACCTCGTCGGGGGAACACTGAAGCTTTCTTT.

The chain carries TRBV4-3 and TRBJ1-4; no reliable D call. Trimming cost V 2 bases and J 8 bases, with 24 bases left between them. This CDR3 has 18 residues. CDR1 is LGHNA and CDR2 is YSLEER in the germline V gene. The CDR3 loop is CASSQSPFQIGLGEKLFF. For the CDR3, the DNA is TGCGCCAGCAGCCAAAGCCCCTTCCAAATAGGTTTGGGAGAAAAACTGTTTTTT.

The chain uses TRBV12-5 and TRBJ1-5, with D uncertain. The CDR3 has 19 amino acids. From germline, CDR1 is LGHNT and CDR2 FRNRAP. The V gene lost 5 bases and the J gene lost 0 bases, with 23 bases spanning the gap. This CDR3 is CASGASISGARYSNQPQHF. DNA of the CDR3: TGTGCTAGTGGTGCCAGCATTTCGGGCGCCCGATATAGCAATCAGCCCCAGCATTTT.

The chain employs TRBV5-4 and TRBJ2-7; tentatively, D is TRBD2 (6 bases). The germline V and J ends were trimmed by 0 bases and 9 bases, with 13 bases remaining between them. The CDR3 consists of 13 residues. CDR1 is SGHNT and CDR2 is YYREEE in the germline V gene (reference sequence). The CDR3 region has the DNA TGTGCCAGCAGCTTGGGGAGCGGGCAGGGGCAGTACTTC. Its protein product is CASSLGSGQGQYF.

This rearrangement joins TRBV4-3 to TRBJ2-3, with 9 bases aligning to TRBD2. Per the germline V gene, CDR1 is LGHNA and CDR2 is YSLEER. The V segment lost 1 base and the J segment 4 bases; nucleotides outside the gene matches: 6. The CDR3 is made up of 16 amino acids. The CDR3 loop reads CASSQVRGLAPDTQYF. The DNA for the CDR3 is TGCGCCAGCAGCCAAGTCCGGGGACTAGCTCCAGATACGCAGTATTTT.

The gene calls are TRBV14 and TRBJ1-2, with TRBD1 matching 7 bases. The CDR3 contains 14 residues. J was trimmed by 4 bases and V by 1 base; bases with no gene match: 3. The germline CDR1 and CDR2 sequences are SGHDN and FVKESK. The CDR3 DNA sequence: TGTGCCAGCAGCCAAGTTGGACAGGTCTATGGCTACACCTTC. Translation: CASSQVGQVYGYTF.

The V and J genes are TRBV5-5 and TRBJ2-5, with D perhaps given as TRBD1 or TRBD2 (5 bases each). This CDR3 contains 15 residues. The V end was cut by 2 bases, the J end by 5 bases, with 16 bases between. Germline lookup yields CDR1 SGHKS and CDR2 YYEKEE (reference sequence). The CDR3 DNA sequence: TGTGCCAGCAGCTTAAGGGGCTCTTCGGGGGAGACCCAGTACTTC. This encodes CASSLRGSSGETQYF. The variable domain in full, completed from reference TRBV5-5 and TRBJ2-5, reads DAGVTQSPTHLIKTRGQQVTLRCSPISGHKSVSWYQQVLGQGPQFIFQYYEKEERGRGNFPDRFSARQFPNYSSELNVNALLLGDSALYLCASSLRGSSGETQYFGPGTRLLVL.

J is TRBJ1-5 and V is TRBV28; 10 bases are a match to TRBD1. Germline V gene sequence: CDR1 MDHEN, CDR2 SYDVKM. CDR3 length: 16 amino acids. V dropped 7 bases and J dropped 2; count of bases not matched to a gene: 8. The CDR3 here is CASNNPGTGGNQPQHF. CDR3 sequence (DNA): TGTGCCAGCAATAATCCTGGGACAGGGGGCAATCAGCCCCAGCATTTT.

The chain employs TRBV18 and TRBJ1-1; D unclear. The germline gives CDR1 KGHSH, CDR2 LQKENI. V lost 0 bases, J lost 3 bases, and 8 bases lay in between. This CDR3 is 14 amino acids long. CDR3 bases: TGTGCCAGCTCACCACCCCGTGCGGACACTGAAGCTTTCTTT. As protein: CASSPPRADTEAFF.

The CDR3 DNA follows: TGCGCCAGCAGCTTGGAGCCCAGCGGCGATGAGCAGTTCTTC. Translating gives CASSLEPSGDEQFF. The genes are TRBV5-1 and TRBJ2-1, with a weak D call TRBD2 (5 bases). Trimming removed 0 bases from V and 8 bases from J, with 12 bases in between. The CDR3 is 14 residues long. CDR1 is SGHRS, CDR2 YFSETQ, per germline.

In regard to this clone: At one end the junction does not follow the germline gene, possibly because of a read error. The chain is built from TRBV19 and TRBJ1-1, with TRBD1 as a possible D gene (5 bases). The germline gives CDR1 LNHDA, CDR2 SQIVND (reference sequence). CDR3 length equals 14 residues. CDR3 residues: CASSLGPGNSEAFF. CDR3 DNA: TGTGCCAGTAGTCTGGGACCAGGGAACTCTGAAGCTTTCTTT.

The rearrangement joins TRBV10-1 to TRBJ2-7, with D perhaps matching TRBD1 or TRBD2 (5 bases each). CDR1 and CDR2 (germline): WNHNN, SYGVQD (reference sequence). Trimming left V 8 bases short and J 1 base short, with 21 bases between. There are 16 residues in the CDR3. CDR3 residues: CASLPRDPGTSYEQYF. The DNA for the CDR3 is TGCGCCAGCCTTCCCCGGGACCCCGGAACGTCCTACGAGCAGTACTTC.

This chain connects TRBV27 to TRBJ2-5, with D possibly TRBD1 on 5 matching bases. Judging by the DNA end, TRBJ2-7 fits better; the J call may be wrong. The CDR3 runs 14 residues. Per the germline V gene, CDR1 is MNHEY and CDR2 is SMNVEV (reference sequence). For the CDR3, the DNA is TGTGCCAGCAGTTTCAGGGAACAAACCTACGAGCAGTACTTC. Its protein product is CASSFREQTYEQYF.

The gene calls are TRBV5-1 and TRBJ2-5; D uncertain. The V end lost 0 bases, the J end lost 5 bases, and 11 bases lay between the germline ends. CDR1 and CDR2 from the germline V gene are SGHRS and YFSETQ. The CDR3 covers 14 residues. As DNA, the CDR3 is TGCGCCAGCAGCTTGGTTTCCAGGCCCGAGACCCAGTACTTC. This codes for CASSLVSRPETQYF.

This clone was counted between two and nine times. This rearrangement joins TRBV6-5 to TRBJ1-5, with D possibly matching TRBD1 (6 bases). The V and J ends lost 6 bases and 7 bases respectively, with 19 bases between them. This CDR3 spans 15 amino acids. Germline CDR1 and CDR2: MNHEY and SVGAGI. The CDR3, as DNA: TGTGCCAGCAGCCCCGTAGGGGGGGGCGGGCAGCCCCAGCATTTT. Translation: CASSPVGGGGQPQHF.

DNA of the CDR3: TGCGCCAGGCCCGGGACTAGCGGGGGGGCTGCTCCCTTCGAACCTCGGTGGACCCAGTACTTC. It translates to CARPGTSGGAAPFEPRWTQYF. The rearrangement uses TRBV10-1 and TRBJ2-5, with 16 positions matching TRBD2. From germline, CDR1 is WNHNN and CDR2 SYGVQD (reference sequence). The CDR3 is made up of 21 amino acids. With V trimmed by 9 bases and J by 7 bases, 26 bases remained unmatched.

This rearrangement joins TRBV7-3 to TRBJ1-2, with 7 positions matching TRBD1. Trimming at V came to 2 bases and at J to 5 bases, leaving 5 bases not matched to a gene. Looked up from germline, CDR1 is SGHTA and CDR2 is FQGTGA. The CDR3 is 14 residues long. CDR3 region: CASSLGTAEYGYTF. The CDR3 nucleotides read TGTGCCAGCAGCTTAGGGACAGCTGAATATGGCTACACCTTC.

The chain is built from TRBV13 and TRBJ2-7; 9 bases line up with TRBD1. The CDR3 consists of 14 residues. After removal of 5 bases from V and 4 bases from J, the junction contained 6 bases not matched to a gene. Germline CDR1 and CDR2: PRHDT and FYEKMQ (reference sequence). The CDR3 spells CASSTRQGVYEQYF. The CDR3 DNA follows: TGTGCCAGCAGCACGCGACAGGGGGTATACGAGCAGTACTTC. Supplemented by reference TRBV13 and TRBJ2-7, the full variable domain reads AAGVIQSPRHLIKEKRETATLKCYPIPRHDTVYWYQQGPGQDPQFLISFYEKMQSDKGSIPDRFSAQQFSDYHSELNMSSLELGDSALYFCASSTRQGVYEQYFGPGTRLTVT.